A single sample gave rise to the 22 T cell receptor beta chains below, sequenced in a study of HIV-infected patients and healthy controls. Reverse transcription used roughly 480 ng RNA and constant-region primers for alpha and beta. Separate chain-specific third strand synthesis with multiplexing indices produced the alpha and beta libraries. TCRdb called the 5' RACE reads again in MiXCR, with one record for every CDR3 protein. Here the sample spans around 21,000 distinct CDR3 sequences, about 8.9% being singletons. No cell fractionation was done, so the repertoire covers all unsorted peripheral blood T cells. Sequencing input: blood. The receptors here all came from an adult in good health.

This clonotype was observed a few times. The chain employs TRBV6-2 or TRBV6-3 and TRBJ2-7; the D gene is possibly TRBD2 (7 bases). Trimming removed 7 bases from V and 2 bases from J, with 21 bases in between. CDR3 size: 16 residues. Germline loops: CDR1 MNHEY, CDR2 SVGEGT. DNA of the CDR3: TGTGCCAGCACCCCGGGACAAGGACGGGGGGCCTACGAGCAGTACTTC. It is translated as CASTPGQGRGAYEQYF.

This clonotype was counted many times. The V call is TRBV30, the J call TRBJ1-2; 8 bases are shared with TRBD1. Germline V gene sequence: CDR1 GTSNPN, CDR2 SVGIG (reference sequence). With V trimmed by 3 bases and J by 5 bases, 8 bases remained unmatched. This CDR3 comprises 14 residues. CDR3 coding DNA: TGTGCCTGGAGACAGGGGGTCTATGAATATGGCTACACCTTC. Translation gives CAWRQGVYEYGYTF.

This clonotype is medium-sized within its sample. J is TRBJ2-3 and V is TRBV29-1; no reliable D call. The CDR3 is made up of 14 amino acids. V dropped 4 bases and J dropped 6 bases, with 17 bases sitting between them. Germline V gives CDR1 SQVTM, CDR2 ANQGSEA. In DNA, the CDR3 is TGCAGCGTTGTTAAAGTTTTTGCGATGGATACGCAGTATTTT. It translates to CSVVKVFAMDTQYF.

The chain joins TRBV19 to TRBJ2-5; D is unresolved. In germline, CDR1 is LNHDA, CDR2 SQIVND (reference sequence). CDR3 size: 14 residues. V was pared by 7 bases and J by 0 bases, with 12 bases between. The CDR3 nucleotides read TGTGCCAGTAAAAGAGCCCCAAACCAAGAGACCCAGTACTTC. Its protein product is CASKRAPNQETQYF.

In this sample, this clonotype is medium-sized. CDR3 nucleotide sequence: TGTGCCAGCAGGAGTCCGGACACAGATACGCAGTATTTT. Its protein is CASRSPDTDTQYF. The V call is TRBV28, the J call TRBJ2-3; D not certain. Per the germline V gene, CDR1 is MDHEN and CDR2 is SYDVKM. The CDR3 spans 13 residues. V was shortened by 6 bases and J by 2 bases, with 9 bases between the two germline ends.

This clonotype is classed as medium-sized. V is TRBV12-3 or TRBV12-4 and J is TRBJ2-5; D perhaps matches TRBD2 (6 bases). V was shortened by 5 bases and J by 5 bases, with 18 bases between the two germline ends. The CDR3 spans 15 residues. The CDR3 DNA reads TGTGCCAGCAGTCCCCCTCGGAGGGGTGGGGAGACCCAGTACTTC. Encoded protein: CASSPPRRGGETQYF.

Only a few counts were recorded for this clonotype. The chain uses TRBV28 and TRBJ2-2; D possibly corresponds to TRBD1 (5 bases). V was cut by 1 base and J by 0 bases, with 12 bases left in between. CDR1 and CDR2 from the germline V gene are MDHEN and SYDVKM. This CDR3 comprises 17 residues. CDR3 nucleotide sequence: TGTGCCAGCAGTTTATTAGGGGTCAGCGCGAACACCGGGGAGCTGTTTTTT. Translating it yields CASSLLGVSANTGELFF.

This clonotype was recorded at least ten times. CDR3 nucleotides: TGCAGTGCGATCCCCGGGCCACTAACCTACGAGCAGTACTTC. This translates into CSAIPGPLTYEQYF. The V call is TRBV20-1, the J call TRBJ2-7; D remains unclear. Germline assignment: CDR1 DFQATT and CDR2 SNEGSKA (reference sequence). The V end lost 6 bases, the J end lost 2 bases, and 17 bases lay between the germline ends. This CDR3 contains 14 residues.

This clonotype has at least ten counts. The V gene is TRBV9, the J gene TRBJ2-7; D unclear. CDR1 is SGDLS, CDR2 YYNGEE, per germline. The V and J ends lost 3 bases and 7 bases respectively, with 14 bases between them. The CDR3 is 13 residues long. The CDR3 coding sequence is TGTGCCAGCAGCGCCGGTCCGACCTCGGAGCAGTACTTC. Translation gives CASSAGPTSEQYF.

This clonotype has more than one count but fewer than ten. This chain links TRBV7-6 with TRBJ2-3; D is perhaps TRBD1 (6 bases). This CDR3 comprises 14 residues. Germline CDR1 reads SGHVS; CDR2 reads FNYEAQ. V was shortened by 1 base and J by 4 bases, with 9 bases between the two germline ends. CDR3 sequence (DNA): TGTGCCAGCAGCTTAGTGACAGGCCCAGATACGCAGTATTTT. Translation: CASSLVTGPDTQYF. Looking up the rest from reference TRBV7-6 and TRBJ2-3 gives the full variable domain: GAGVSQSPRYKVTKRGQDVALRCDPISGHVSLYWYRQALGQGPEFLTYFNYEAQQDKSGLPNDRFSAERPEGSISTLTIQRTEQRDSAMYRCASSLVTGPDTQYFGPGTRLTVL.

CDR3 sequence reads: CASSDSPTLGDEQFF. The CDR3 nucleotides read TGTGCCAGCAGCGACTCCCCCACTCTAGGTGATGAGCAGTTCTTC. This chain links TRBV7-6 with TRBJ2-1; no clear D. The CDR3 extends over 15 amino acids. Trimming cost V 5 bases and J 8 bases, with 19 bases left between them. The V gene's germline CDR1 is SGHVS and CDR2 FNYEAQ. The whole variable domain, remainder taken from reference TRBV7-6 and TRBJ2-1, is GAGVSQSPRYKVTKRGQDVALRCDPISGHVSLYWYRQALGQGPEFLTYFNYEAQQDKSGLPNDRFSAERPEGSISTLTIQRTEQRDSAMYRCASSDSPTLGDEQFFGPGTRLTVL.

The chain couples TRBV12-3 or TRBV12-4 to TRBJ1-6, with 10 positions matching TRBD1. J lost 6 bases, V lost 6 bases, and 2 bases had no gene match. CDR3 length: 14 residues. The DNA for the CDR3 is TGTGCCAGCAGACGGGACAGGGGTAATTCACCCCTCCACTTT. It encodes CASRRDRGNSPLHF.

This clonotype came up many times. The chain has TRBV7-2 and TRBJ2-3, with D maybe TRBD2 (5 bases). The ends were cut back, 5 bases at V and 4 bases at J, with 19 bases in the middle. Germline values: CDR1 SGHTA, CDR2 FQGNSA. CDR3 length: 16 residues. The CDR3 coding sequence is TGTGCCAGCAGCCGTAACGGCGGGCGGATCCCAGATACGCAGTATTTT. This encodes CASSRNGGRIPDTQYF.

This clonotype was seen repeatedly, ten times or more. The rearrangement uses TRBV20-1 and TRBJ2-5; 7 bases line up with TRBD1. The germline gives CDR1 DFQATT, CDR2 SNEGSKA (reference sequence). The CDR3 loop spans 15 amino acids. V shed 0 bases, J shed 5 bases, and the junction held 9 bases outside the gene matches. The CDR3, as DNA: TGCAGTGCTAGAGATATCAGGGGGAGAGGGGAGACCCAGTACTTC. It is translated as CSARDIRGRGETQYF.

This clonotype is termed medium-sized (0.01 to 0.1%). The chain employs TRBV6-5 and TRBJ2-7; D unresolved. With 4 bases removed from V and 0 bases from J, the gap between germline ends came to 10 bases. The CDR3 runs to 14 residues. Germline lookup yields CDR1 MNHEY and CDR2 SVGAGI. Here the CDR3 reads CASSSFQTSYEQYF. Here the CDR3 DNA reads TGTGCCAGCAGTTCCTTCCAGACCTCCTACGAGCAGTACTTC.

This clonotype has at least ten counts. This rearrangement joins TRBV18 to TRBJ1-4, with 8 bases aligning to TRBD1. V lost 4 bases and J lost 3; bases outside the gene matches: 7. Germline-derived CDR1 and CDR2 are KGHSH and LQKENI. This CDR3 is 16 amino acids long. The CDR3 loop reads CASSLTGQGSNEKLFF. For the CDR3, the DNA is TGTGCCAGCTCACTGACCGGACAGGGTTCTAATGAAAAACTGTTTTTT. Together with reference TRBV18 and TRBJ1-4, the CDR3 gives the full variable domain: NAGVMQNPRHLVRRRGQEARLRCSPMKGHSHVYWYRQLPEEGLKFMVYLQKENIIDESGMPKERFSAEFPKEGPSILRIQQVVRGDSAAYFCASSLTGQGSNEKLFFGSGTQLSVL.

There are many counts of this clonotype. The J gene is TRBJ2-5, the V gene TRBV6-5; tentative D call: TRBD1 (6 bases). The CDR3 runs 14 residues. The V and J ends lost 6 bases and 7 bases respectively, with 18 bases between them. Germline V gene sequence: CDR1 MNHEY, CDR2 SVGAGI. CDR3 DNA sequence: TGTGCCAGCAGCCTGGGACAAGCCTGGGTGACCCAGTACTTC. This codes for CASSLGQAWVTQYF.

This clonotype occurred many times. The chain combines TRBV7-2 with TRBJ2-3; 9 bases fit TRBD2. Germline V lookup: CDR1 SGHTA, CDR2 FQGNSA. The V segment lost 5 bases and the J segment 4 bases; nucleotides outside the gene matches: 10. This CDR3 contains 16 residues. The DNA of the CDR3 is TGTGCCAGCAGCAGCCTTGGTAGCGGGAGACCAGATACGCAGTATTTT. Encoded protein: CASSSLGSGRPDTQYF. The full variable domain, in which reference TRBV7-2 and TRBJ2-3 provide the parts outside the CDR3, is GAGVSQSPSNKVTEKGKDVELRCDPISGHTALYWYRQSLGQGLEFLIYFQGNSAPDKSGLPSDRFSAERTGGSVSTLTIQRTQQEDSAVYLCASSSLGSGRPDTQYFGPGTRLTVL.

This clonotype was seen repeatedly, ten times or more. This chain uses TRBV7-2 with TRBJ2-3; 14 bases line up with TRBD2. Germline V gene lookup returns CDR1 SGHTA and CDR2 FQGNSA. The CDR3 contains 17 residues. J lost 5 bases, V lost 8 bases, and 12 bases had no gene match. The CDR3 DNA reads TGTGCCAGCGACAAGTTCGGGACTAGCGGGAGTGGAGATACGCAGTATTTT. Its translation: CASDKFGTSGSGDTQYF.

This chain uses TRBV20-1 with TRBJ2-7; the D call may be TRBD1 or TRBD2 (5 bases each). There are 16 residues in the CDR3. The V and J ends lost 5 bases and 5 bases respectively, with 25 bases between them. CDR1 DFQATT and CDR2 SNEGSKA come from the germline V gene (reference sequence). The CDR3 reads CSALRSSGTQEHEQYF. CDR3 sequence (DNA): TGCAGTGCTCTTCGGTCTTCAGGGACCCAAGAGCACGAGCAGTACTTC.

At least ten counts were recorded for this clonotype. The gene calls are TRBV7-2 and TRBJ2-1, with D tentatively TRBD2 (5 bases). This CDR3 is built from 14 residues. Germline-derived CDR1 and CDR2 are SGHTA and FQGNSA. V lost 6 bases to trimming and J lost 0 bases, with 9 bases between them. The CDR3 DNA is TGTGCCAGCAGGAACGAGGGCTCCTACAATGAGCAGTTCTTC. This sequence encodes CASRNEGSYNEQFF. Supplemented by reference TRBV7-2 and TRBJ2-1, the full variable domain reads GAGVSQSPSNKVTEKGKDVELRCDPISGHTALYWYRQSLGQGLEFLIYFQGNSAPDKSGLPSDRFSAERTGGSVSTLTIQRTQQEDSAVYLCASRNEGSYNEQFFGPGTRLTVL.

This clonotype was seen only a few times. The chain employs TRBV29-1 and TRBJ2-3, with D hard to call. The CDR3 is 11 residues long. Germline values: CDR1 SQVTM, CDR2 ANQGSEA. The V end was cut by 2 bases, the J end by 4 bases, with 4 bases between. CDR3 sequence (DNA): TGCAGCGTTGAATACCCAGATACGCAGTATTTT. The encoded protein is CSVEYPDTQYF.